This T cell receptor (beta chain) was sequenced for a study of cytomegalovirus exposure and HLA in healthy donors. At the level of the study: Clustering assigned over 70% of the approximately 400 genotyped donors to the Caucasian-associated ancestry cluster. General study points: Most sequenced TCRs were rare (though some public TCRs occurred in many donors).

Primers included in the PCR were 60 Vbeta and 13 Jbeta primers. Sequencing was performed with immunoSEQ multiplex PCR; in TCRdb, only in-frame clones are kept and a portion is missing. The profile covers 150,000 to 200,000 clones, with more than 65% appearing a single time and about 2.9% taken by the ten largest. The length of the CDR3 is 15 residues. Looked up from germline, CDR1 is SQVTM and CDR2 is ANQGSEA. Worth noting for this clone: What it recognizes is unknown.

Specimen: PBMCs. This sequence originates from a woman in her thirties or forties in good health and CMV-seropositive. The genes are TRBV29-1 and TRBJ2-5, with 9 bases fitting TRBD2. The end of the DNA is better explained by TRBJ2-7, so the J call may be wrong. CDR3 sequence reads: CSVAGWLAGSYEQYF. Here the CDR3 DNA reads TGCAGCGTTGCCGGATGGCTAGCGGGATCTTACGAGCAGTACTTC.